This TCR beta chain derives from a study of blood T cell repertoires in COVID-19. About the research overall: PBMCs, B-cell-depleted T cells, or T cells were the source of the cDNA or gDNA that made up the material.

TCRdb's copy holds only in-frame clones and misses some; the assay was immunoSEQ multiplex PCR. The sample yields around 100,000 clones, more than 75% seen once. The germline gives CDR1 LNHDA, CDR2 SQIVND (reference sequence). The junction had 8 bases not matched to a gene; V was cut back by 5 bases and J by 8 bases. The CDR3 length is 13 residues. The sequenced sample was peripheral blood. The chain links TRBV19 to TRBJ1-2; TRBD1 aligns across 7 bases. This TCR came from a woman aged 25 to 45 with acute or convalescent COVID-19. CDR3 nucleotides: TGTGCCAGTAGTTTTAGACAGGGTGGAGGCTACACCTTC. It is translated as CASSFRQGGGYTF.